These 23 T cell receptor beta chains were sequenced from one sample in a study of CD8+ T cells in alopecia areata. RNA extraction was followed by reverse transcription into cDNA, which acted as the sequencing template. Libraries were prepared by immunoSEQ multiplex PCR; TCRdb keeps only in-frame clonotypes and omits some of them. Of about 190,000 clones detected, roughly 66% appear once; the ten largest clones hold approximately 1%. Indicated treatment: oral pan-JAK inhibitor, 5-10 mg twice daily. The source material was CD4+ T cells sorted from blood, sampled at week 24, from a patient treated with tofacitinib. These TCRs come from a human donor with alopecia areata.

On this clone itself: Other DNA sequences in this sample translate to the same CDR3. The V and J genes are TRBV29-1 and TRBJ1-1, with D perhaps TRBD1 (6 bases). Germline values: CDR1 SQVTM, CDR2 ANQGSEA. The CDR3 is 12 amino acids. V dropped 4 bases and J dropped 1 base, with 7 bases sitting between them. Here the CDR3 reads CSVGRGNTEAFF. The DNA for the CDR3 is TGCAGCGTTGGCAGGGGGAACACTGAAGCTTTCTTT.

The V gene is TRBV30, the J gene TRBJ2-7, with 11 bases that match TRBD1. CDR3 size: 18 residues. J lost 1 base, V lost 0 bases, and 11 bases had no gene match. The germline gives CDR1 GTSNPN, CDR2 SVGIG (reference sequence). DNA of the CDR3: TGTGCCTGGAGTGTTTCCCTCCGAGGACAGGGGGCATCCTACGAGCAGTACTTC. It translates to CAWSVSLRGQGASYEQYF.

The gene calls are TRBV15 and TRBJ1-3, with 10 bases fitting TRBD1. Germline V gene data show CDR1 as LNHNV and CDR2 as YYDKDF (reference sequence). V shed 0 bases and J 2 bases; nucleotides not matched to a gene: 4. This CDR3 contains 17 residues. CDR3 sequence (DNA): TGTGCCACCAGCAGAGATACCGGGACAGGGGCTGGAAACACCATATATTTT. Translating gives CATSRDTGTGAGNTIYF.

The rearrangement uses TRBV15 and TRBJ2-3, with 9 bases that match TRBD2. This CDR3 has 16 residues. V lost 0 bases, J lost 5 bases, and 6 bases stayed unmatched. Germline loops: CDR1 LNHNV, CDR2 YYDKDF (reference sequence). This chain's CDR3 is CATSREERGAGDTQYF. The CDR3 DNA sequence: TGTGCCACCAGCAGAGAAGAGCGGGGGGCTGGAGATACGCAGTATTTT.

The chain uses TRBV30 and TRBJ1-5; D remains ambiguous. Looked up from germline, CDR1 is GTSNPN and CDR2 is SVGIG (reference sequence). Trimming took 4 bases from V and 6 from J, leaving 13 bases between them. The CDR3 spans 13 residues. The CDR3 sequence is CAWKSQDSQPQHF. The CDR3, as DNA: TGTGCCTGGAAAAGTCAGGATAGTCAGCCCCAGCATTTT.

The CDR3 DNA reads as TGCGCCAGCAGCTTGGTTGCGGACAGCTCCTACGAGCAGTACTTC. It is translated as CASSLVADSSYEQYF. The genes are TRBV5-1 and TRBJ2-7; D possibly corresponds to TRBD1 (6 bases). Germline CDR1 reads SGHRS; CDR2 reads YFSETQ. CDR3 length: 15 amino acids. Trimming removed 0 bases from V and 0 bases from J, with 10 bases in between.

This CDR3 is CAIRQGMLSYGYTF. CDR3 nucleotides: TGTGCCATCAGGCAGGGGATGTTGAGCTATGGCTACACCTTC. The chain recombines TRBV10-3 with TRBJ1-2, with D maybe TRBD1 (6 bases). Germline V gene sequence: CDR1 ENHRY, CDR2 SYGVKD. The V end lost 6 bases, the J end lost 4 bases, and 15 bases lay between the germline ends. The CDR3 spans 14 residues.

V is TRBV4-3 and J is TRBJ2-3; 10 nucleotides line up with TRBD2. Per the germline V gene, CDR1 is LGHNA and CDR2 is YSLEER. This CDR3 is 15 amino acids long. J lost 0 bases, V lost 4 bases, and 1 base had no gene match. The CDR3 nucleotides read TGCGCCAGCAGCCCGACTAGCGGGAGCACAGATACGCAGTATTTT. It encodes CASSPTSGSTDTQYF.

The chain combines TRBV30 with TRBJ1-2; TRBD1 might be the D (5 bases). CDR1 and CDR2 from the germline V gene are GTSNPN and SVGIG (reference sequence). The CDR3 contains 13 residues. V lost 0 bases and J 7 bases, leaving 12 bases between the germline ends. This chain's CDR3 is CAWSVGQGVGYTF. As DNA, the CDR3 is TGTGCCTGGAGTGTAGGGCAGGGAGTTGGCTACACCTTC.

This rearrangement joins TRBV11-2 to TRBJ2-5; no definite D call. Germline V CDR1 and CDR2: SGHAT, FQNNGV. The V end lost 0 bases, the J end lost 7 bases, and 9 bases lay between the germline ends. This CDR3 region has 13 residues. The CDR3 is CASSLEFLRTQYF. DNA of the CDR3: TGTGCCAGCAGCTTAGAGTTTCTCCGGACCCAGTACTTC. Full variable domain (outside the CDR3, taken from reference TRBV11-2 and TRBJ2-5): EAGVAQSPRYKIIEKRQSVAFWCNPISGHATLYWYQQILGQGPKLLIQFQNNGVVDDSQLPKDRFSAERLKGVDSTLKIQPAKLEDSAVYLCASSLEFLRTQYFGPGTRLLVL.

The chain joins TRBV27 to TRBJ1-2, with D unresolved. Trimming removed 2 bases at V and 10 bases at J, with 14 bases between. Per the germline V gene, CDR1 is MNHEY and CDR2 is SMNVEV (reference sequence). This CDR3 has 13 amino acids. The CDR3 coding sequence is TGTGCCAGCAGTTTAGCAGGTCTACCTGACTACACCTTC. Its translation: CASSLAGLPDYTF.

The chain joins TRBV7-2 to TRBJ1-1; maybe TRBD1 (5 bases). The CDR3 has 16 residues. CDR1 is SGHTA, CDR2 FQGNSA, per germline. V was clipped by 1 base and J by 4 bases, with 16 bases between them. Here the CDR3 reads CASSLVSGGSGTEAFF. In DNA form, the CDR3 reads TGTGCCAGCAGCTTAGTTTCGGGGGGTTCCGGCACTGAAGCTTTCTTT.

The chain couples TRBV29-1 to TRBJ1-1; D is possibly TRBD1 (6 bases). CDR3 length equals 15 residues. V was clipped by 3 bases and J by 7 bases, with 21 bases between them. Germline V gene lookup returns CDR1 SQVTM and CDR2 ANQGSEA. This chain's CDR3 is CSVDSQGPFSSEAFF. The CDR3 coding sequence is TGCAGCGTTGATTCCCAGGGGCCCTTTTCTAGTGAAGCTTTCTTT.

V is TRBV6-1 and J is TRBJ1-1; a weak D match, TRBD1 (6 bases). This CDR3 is built from 13 residues. Trimming pared 4 bases from V and 5 bases from J, leaving 11 bases between. Germline V CDR1 and CDR2: MNHNS, SASEGT. CDR3: CASSAIQGTEAFF. CDR3 bases: TGTGCCAGCAGTGCGATACAGGGAACTGAAGCTTTCTTT.

V and J are TRBV29-1 and TRBJ1-2; 9 nucleotides match TRBD1. There are 13 residues in the CDR3. Germline-derived CDR1 and CDR2 are SQVTM and ANQGSEA. J gave up 3 bases and V 4 bases, and 3 bases lay outside the gene matches. CDR3 region: CSVGTGVDYGYTF. In DNA, the CDR3 is TGCAGCGTTGGGACAGGGGTGGACTATGGCTACACCTTC.

This CDR3 is CSVETRTDMNTEAFF. The DNA for the CDR3 is TGCAGCGTTGAAACCCGGACAGACATGAACACTGAAGCTTTCTTT. V usage is TRBV29-1 and J usage is TRBJ1-1, with D maybe TRBD1 (6 bases). The length of the CDR3 is 15 residues. Trimming removed 2 bases from V and 0 bases from J, with 13 bases in between. CDR1 is SQVTM, CDR2 ANQGSEA, per germline.

V gene TRBV5-6 combines with J gene TRBJ2-3; D is uncertain. CDR1 is SGHDT, CDR2 YYEEEE, per germline. The CDR3 contains 14 residues. The V gene lost 1 base and the J gene lost 2 bases, with 8 bases spanning the gap. The DNA for the CDR3 is TGTGCCAGCAGCTTGCAACGGAACACAGATACGCAGTATTTT. Translation: CASSLQRNTDTQYF.

The DNA of the CDR3 is TGTGCCTGGAGTGTACAAGGGCCCTCACCCCTCCACTTT. As protein: CAWSVQGPSPLHF. The chain couples TRBV30 to TRBJ1-6; D is uncertain. The CDR3 runs 13 residues. Germline V gene data show CDR1 as GTSNPN and CDR2 as SVGIG (reference sequence). V dropped 0 bases and J dropped 10 bases, with 10 bases sitting between them. Using reference TRBV30 and TRBJ1-6 for the parts outside the CDR3, the full variable domain is SQTIHQWPATLVQPVGSPLSLECTVEGTSNPNLYWYRQAAGRGLQLLFYSVGIGQISSEVPQNLSASRPQDRQFILSSKKLLLSDSGFYLCAWSVQGPSPLHFGNGTRLTVT.

A note on this clone: One end of the junction is discordant with germline, which a read error may explain. The rearrangement joins TRBV10-3 to TRBJ1-6, with a possible D match to TRBD1 (5 bases). The CDR3 extends over 16 amino acids. Germline assignment: CDR1 ENHRY and CDR2 SYGVKD. The CDR3 sequence: CASSSRWGSDNSPLHF. CDR3 DNA sequence: TGTGCCAGCAGTAGCCGTTGGGGGTCCGATAATTCACCCCTCCACTTT.

The gene calls are TRBV5-1 and TRBJ2-6; the D call may be TRBD1 or TRBD2 (6 bases each). This CDR3 comprises 19 residues. Germline values: CDR1 SGHRS, CDR2 YFSETQ. The V and J ends lost 0 bases and 2 bases respectively, with 18 bases between them. The CDR3 nucleotides read TGCGCCAGCAGCTTGGATCGGGGGCAACTCCCCGCTGGGGCCAACGTCCTGACTTTC. It encodes CASSLDRGQLPAGANVLTF. Variable domain in full (rest from reference TRBV5-1 and TRBJ2-6): KAGVTQTPRYLIKTRGQQVTLSCSPISGHRSVSWYQQTPGQGLQFLFEYFSETQRNKGNFPGRFSGRQFSNSRSEMNVSTLELGDSALYLCASSLDRGQLPAGANVLTFGAGSRLTVL.

V is TRBV7-2 and J is TRBJ2-3; D tentatively reads TRBD1 or TRBD2 (6 bases each). CDR3 length equals 14 residues. The V gene's germline CDR1 is SGHTA and CDR2 FQGNSA. V lost 5 bases and J 8 bases, leaving 17 bases between the germline ends. In DNA form, the CDR3 reads TGTGCCAGCAGCACCCGGGGGCCTCCGGTTACGCAGTATTTT. Translation: CASSTRGPPVTQYF.

This clone appeared a few times. This sequence joins TRBV30 and TRBJ2-2; 7 bases are a match to TRBD2. The CDR3 covers 13 residues. The V gene end was trimmed by 3 bases and the J gene end by 3 bases; junction bases not matched to a gene: 1. CDR1 and CDR2 (germline): GTSNPN, SVGIG (reference sequence). The CDR3 here is CAWRTSDTGELFF. In DNA, the CDR3 is TGTGCCTGGAGAACTAGCGACACCGGGGAGCTGTTTTTT.

The chain joins TRBV15 to TRBJ2-2; D may be TRBD1 (6 bases). This CDR3 contains 18 residues. Deletions cut 1 base from V and 6 bases from J, with 21 bases between. Germline V gene data show CDR1 as LNHNV and CDR2 as YYDKDF (reference sequence). This CDR3 reads CATSRVVVGQGSAGELFF. The CDR3 DNA follows: TGTGCCACCAGCAGAGTCGTTGTAGGCCAGGGGAGCGCCGGGGAGCTGTTTTTT. Together with reference TRBV15 and TRBJ2-2, the CDR3 gives the full variable domain: DAMVIQNPRYQVTQFGKPVTLSCSQTLNHNVMYWYQQKSSQAPKLLFHYYDKDFNNEADTPDNFQSRRPNTSFCFLDIRSPGLGDTAMYLCATSRVVVGQGSAGELFFGEGSRLTVL.